This is a list of T cell receptor beta chains from one sample in a study of T cell responses to AZD1222 COVID-19 vaccine. TCRdb's copy holds only in-frame clones and misses some; the assay was immunoSEQ multiplex PCR. The top ten clones hold 1.7% of a sample with approximately 200,000 clones, approximately 94% of them seen once. The specimen comprised peripheral blood, sampled 28 days after the second dose of the MenACWY control vaccine. All receptors come from an adult who received the MenACWY meningococcal vaccine as a control. Each CDR3 is given with its conserved first and last residue. The D gene is left open where the match is weak. Clone size is not always given. Where it is, it says once, few, many or a class for expanded clones.

CDR3	DNA	V	J	D	size
CASSLQRGGNTEAFF	TGTGCCAGCAGCCTACAACGGGGAGGGAACACTGAAGCTTTCTTT	TRBV14	TRBJ1-1	-	-
CASSSRNSGANVLTF	TGTGCCAGCAGCTCACGAAATTCTGGGGCCAACGTCCTGACTTTC	TRBV7-2	TRBJ2-6	-	-
CASSYGQGGNGYTF	TGTGCCAGCAGTTACGGACAGGGGGGGAATGGCTACACCTTC	TRBV6-6	TRBJ1-2	TRBD1	-
CASSPPGRGSPDTQYF	TGTGCCAGCTCACCACCAGGCAGGGGTAGCCCAGATACGCAGTATTTT	TRBV18	TRBJ2-3	-	-
CASSEGLDPNYGYTF	TGTGCCAGCAGTGAAGGGTTAGACCCTAACTATGGCTACACCTTC	TRBV6-1	TRBJ1-2	-	-
CASRRLAGLNEQFF	TGTGCCAGCAGGAGACTAGCGGGGCTCAATGAGCAGTTCTTC	TRBV2	TRBJ2-1	TRBD2	-
CASQRFEGSGEQYF	TGTGCCAGCCAAAGGTTTGAGGGGAGCGGCGAGCAGTACTTC	TRBV7-9	TRBJ2-7	-	-
CASSQDQGIPYEQYF	TGTGCCAGCAGCCAAGATCAGGGCATCCCCTACGAGCAGTACTTC	TRBV3-1/TRBV3-2	TRBJ2-7	-	-
CASSLSITDRGAWEQYF	TGTGCCAGCAGTTTATCTATCACCGACAGGGGGGCTTGGGAGCAGTACTTC	TRBV27	TRBJ2-7	TRBD1	-
CASSLISGTKYEQYF	TGTGCCAGCAGCCTCATTAGCGGAACCAAATACGAGCAGTACTTC	TRBV5-4	TRBJ2-7	-	-
CASSATSGVGGEQFF	TGTGCCAGTAGTGCGACTAGCGGGGTTGGAGGTGAGCAGTTCTTC	TRBV19	TRBJ2-1	TRBD2	once
CATGPTSGRNNEQFF	TGTGCCACCGGTCCGACTAGCGGGAGGAACAATGAGCAGTTCTTC	TRBV6-5	TRBJ2-1	TRBD2	-
CASSPRQGNDPYEQYF	TGTGCCAGCAGCCCCAGACAGGGAAACGACCCATACGAGCAGTACTTC	TRBV9	TRBJ2-7	TRBD1	-
CASSEPHLGTEAFF	TGTGCCAGCAGTGAACCACACCTGGGCACTGAAGCTTTCTTT	TRBV6-1	TRBJ1-1	-	-
CAWSVLDRLVYGYTF	TGTGCCTGGAGTGTACTGGACAGGTTGGTCTATGGCTACACCTTC	TRBV30	TRBJ1-2	TRBD1	-
CASSKGQGLSYEQYF	TGTGCCAGCAGCAAAGGACAGGGGCTCTCCTACGAGCAGTACTTC	TRBV3-1/TRBV3-2	TRBJ2-7	TRBD1	-
CASNEQGGNSPLHF	TGTGCCAGCAACGAACAGGGGGGCAATTCACCCCTCCACTTT	TRBV2	TRBJ1-6	TRBD1	-
CASSETSSGGEAQYF	TGTGCCAGCAGTGAAACCTCTAGCGGGGGGGAAGCCCAGTACTTC	TRBV2	TRBJ2-5	TRBD2	once
CAWSRGRSNTEAFF	TGTGCCTGGAGTCGGGGCAGGTCGAACACTGAAGCTTTCTTT	TRBV30	TRBJ1-1	-	-
CASSARSGGDFYEQYF	TGTGCCAGCAGCGCACGTAGCGGGGGGGATTTTTACGAGCAGTACTTC	TRBV9	TRBJ2-7	TRBD2	-
CASSGDRAAGNTIYF	TGTGCCAGCAGTGGTGACAGGGCCGCTGGAAACACCATATATTTT	TRBV2	TRBJ1-3	TRBD1	-
CASSMAPGIRYEQYF	TGTGCCAGTAGTATGGCCCCCGGGATCAGGTACGAGCAGTACTTC	TRBV19	TRBJ2-7	-	-
CASSESPRNEQFF	TGTGCCAGCAGTGAATCTCCTAGGAATGAGCAGTTCTTC	TRBV6-1	TRBJ2-1	-	-
CASSPPGDYGYTF	TGTGCCAGCTCACCACCAGGGGATTATGGCTACACCTTC	TRBV18	TRBJ1-2	-	-
CASIDDRVMGGYTF	TGTGCCAGCATCGACGACAGGGTGATGGGTGGCTACACCTTC	TRBV28	TRBJ1-2	TRBD1	-
CASSLQSAGTGYNEQFF	TGTGCCAGCAGCTTACAAAGCGCGGGAACAGGCTACAATGAGCAGTTCTTC	TRBV7-2	TRBJ2-1	-	-
CSVLGTGLVNYGYTF	TGCAGCGTTCTGGGGACAGGGCTTGTTAACTATGGCTACACCTTC	TRBV29-1	TRBJ1-2	TRBD1	-
CSAFGMGEQYF	TGCAGTGCCTTCGGTATGGGCGAGCAGTACTTC	TRBV20-1	TRBJ2-7	-	-
CASSDFGQGSQPQHF	TGTGCCAGCAGTGATTTCGGACAGGGGAGTCAGCCCCAGCATTTT	TRBV6-1	TRBJ1-5	TRBD1	once
CASSQETSGGAMVEQFF	TGTGCCAGCAGCCAAGAGACTAGCGGGGGGGCCATGGTTGAGCAGTTCTTC	TRBV4-2	TRBJ2-1	TRBD2	few
CASSQLAGARETQYF	TGTGCCAGCAGCCAACTAGCGGGAGCACGAGAGACCCAGTACTTC	TRBV7-9	TRBJ2-5	TRBD2	-
CASSQYRGRGVQPQHF	TGTGCCAGCAGCCAATATCGGGGCAGGGGTGTTCAGCCCCAGCATTTT	TRBV5-6	TRBJ1-5	-	-
CASARGTQPNQPQHF	TGTGCCAGCGCCCGAGGGACTCAACCCAATCAGCCCCAGCATTTT	TRBV28	TRBJ1-5	-	-
CASSPRSHPDTQYF	TGTGCCAGCAGCCCCCGGAGCCACCCAGATACGCAGTATTTT	TRBV7-9	TRBJ2-3	-	-
CASSRSSGAGEQFF	TGCGCCAGCAGCCGATCCTCAGGGGCGGGTGAGCAGTTCTTC	TRBV4-1	TRBJ2-1	-	-
CASSVETSTAPNEQFF	TGTGCCAGCAGCGTAGAAACTAGTACTGCACCCAATGAGCAGTTCTTC	TRBV7-9	TRBJ2-1	-	-
CASRDGLNIQYF	TGTGCCAGTAGGGACGGATTAAACATTCAGTACTTC	TRBV19	TRBJ2-4	-	-
CASSPMGINQPQHF	TGTGCCAGCAGTCCTATGGGTATCAATCAGCCCCAGCATTTT	TRBV27	TRBJ1-5	-	once
CASSPDRGLDEQYF	TGTGCCAGCAGCCCGGACAGGGGGCTCGACGAGCAGTACTTC	TRBV3-1/TRBV3-2	TRBJ2-7	TRBD1	-
CASKRGAAIRETQYF	TGTGCCAGCAAAAGAGGGGCGGCCATCCGGGAGACCCAGTACTTC	TRBV6-5	TRBJ2-5	-	-
CSVGYGGAGELFF	TGCAGCGTTGGATACGGGGGGGCCGGGGAGCTGTTTTTT	TRBV29-1	TRBJ2-2	TRBD2	-